This T cell receptor (beta chain) was profiled in a study of blood T cell repertoires in COVID-19. The data were produced by immunoSEQ multiplex PCR, yet TCRdb's version contains in-frame clones alone and is incomplete. The sample carries around 270,000 clones, roughly nine tenths recorded once. Germline V gives CDR1 SGHNT, CDR2 YYREEE (reference sequence). This CDR3 comprises 16 residues. Between the trimmed V and J ends, which lost 4 bases and 2 bases, there was a span of 17 bases. V gene TRBV5-4 combines with J gene TRBJ2-3; a weak D match, TRBD2 (6 bases). Material for sequencing was peripheral blood. The TCR comes from a man in his 60s who had recovered from COVID-19. CDR3 amino acids: CASSRGTELHTDTQYF. The CDR3 bases are TGTGCCAGCAGCCGCGGGACGGAATTACACACAGATACGCAGTATTTT. The entire variable domain, with the rest obtained from reference TRBV5-4 and TRBJ2-3, is as follows: ETGVTQSPTHLIKTRGQQVTLRCSSQSGHNTVSWYQQALGQGPQFIFQYYREEENGRGNFPPRFSGLQFPNYSSELNVNALELDDSALYLCASSRGTELHTDTQYFGPGTRLTVL.